This T cell receptor (beta chain) derives from a study of blood T cell repertoires in COVID-19. Across the study: From the United States, Italy and Spain came samples of acute and convalescent COVID-19. The cDNA or gDNA used as material had been derived from T cells, B-cell-depleted T cells, or PBMCs.

Comments on this clone: This sample also contains other DNA sequences that code for the same CDR3.

Germline V gives CDR1 SGHTA, CDR2 FQGNSA. Losses at the gene ends were 1 base for V and 2 bases for J; bases not matched to a gene: 4. The CDR3 has 16 residues. Authors' processing steps: Nucleated cell counts were estimated from reference gene primer amplification. Data came from immunoSEQ multiplex PCR; TCRdb stores just in-frame clones and leaves some out. V and J calls and clone size are given by that table; D and trimming were obtained from the DNA. The sample has around 230,000 clones; roughly 80% are singletons. The sequence was collected from a woman in her 40s with active or convalescent COVID-19. This rearrangement joins TRBV7-2 to TRBJ2-5; 10 bases map to TRBD2. The sample consisted of peripheral blood. The DNA for the CDR3 is TGTGCCAGCAGCTTAGGGGCTAGCGGGGGTCAAGAGACCCAGTACTTC. Protein sequence: CASSLGASGGQETQYF. Full variable domain (outside the CDR3, taken from reference TRBV7-2 and TRBJ2-5): GAGVSQSPSNKVTEKGKDVELRCDPISGHTALYWYRQSLGQGLEFLIYFQGNSAPDKSGLPSDRFSAERTGGSVSTLTIQRTQQEDSAVYLCASSLGASGGQETQYFGPGTRLLVL.